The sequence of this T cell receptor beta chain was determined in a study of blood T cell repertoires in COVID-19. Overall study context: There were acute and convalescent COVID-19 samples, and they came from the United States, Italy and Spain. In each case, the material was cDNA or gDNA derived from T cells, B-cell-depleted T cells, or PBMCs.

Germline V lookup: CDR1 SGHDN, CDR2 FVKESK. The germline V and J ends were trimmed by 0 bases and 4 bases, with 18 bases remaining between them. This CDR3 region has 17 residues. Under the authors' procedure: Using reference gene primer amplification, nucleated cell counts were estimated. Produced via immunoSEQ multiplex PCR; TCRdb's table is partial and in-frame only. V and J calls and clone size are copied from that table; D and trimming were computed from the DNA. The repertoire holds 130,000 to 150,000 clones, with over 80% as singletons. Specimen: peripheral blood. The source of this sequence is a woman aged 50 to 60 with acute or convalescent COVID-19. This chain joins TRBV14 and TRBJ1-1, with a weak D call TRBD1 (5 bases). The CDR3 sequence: CASSQDLGGVISTEAFF. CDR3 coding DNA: TGTGCCAGCAGCCAAGATTTGGGGGGGGTTATTAGCACTGAAGCTTTCTTT.